A single sample is the source of the 3 T cell receptor beta chains below, sequenced in a study of blood T cell repertoires in COVID-19. Generated by immunoSEQ multiplex PCR, the TCRdb table keeps only in-frame clones and is missing some. The sample carries 250,000 to 350,000 clones, roughly 86% recorded once. Material: peripheral blood. The receptor set was obtained from a man younger than 35 with active or convalescent COVID-19.

V gene TRBV18 combines with J gene TRBJ2-5; D ambiguous. Trimming took 0 bases from V and 1 from J, leaving 6 bases between them. The germline gives CDR1 KGHSH, CDR2 LQKENI. The CDR3 consists of 14 residues. The CDR3 coding sequence is TGTGCCAGCTCACCACCGAGCATCCAAGAGACCCAGTACTTC. Protein sequence: CASSPPSIQETQYF.

The CDR3 coding sequence is TGTGCTAGTGGTTTGGTAATGGGTGGACAGGGAGTAGGCGAGCAGTACTTC. Residues: CASGLVMGGQGVGEQYF. The chain joins TRBV12-5 to TRBJ2-7; TRBD1 agrees at 8 bases. This CDR3 region has 17 residues. J lost 6 bases, V lost 0 bases, and 13 bases had no gene match. Germline assignment: CDR1 LGHNT and CDR2 FRNRAP.

The genes are TRBV14 and TRBJ1-5; D gene ambiguous. Per germline, CDR1 SGHDN and CDR2 FVKESK. This CDR3 has 16 residues. V gave up 4 bases and J gave up 2 bases, with 15 bases separating them. CDR3 protein: CASSPSLPGGNQPQHF. The DNA of the CDR3 is TGTGCCAGCAGCCCCTCGCTCCCGGGAGGCAATCAGCCCCAGCATTTT.